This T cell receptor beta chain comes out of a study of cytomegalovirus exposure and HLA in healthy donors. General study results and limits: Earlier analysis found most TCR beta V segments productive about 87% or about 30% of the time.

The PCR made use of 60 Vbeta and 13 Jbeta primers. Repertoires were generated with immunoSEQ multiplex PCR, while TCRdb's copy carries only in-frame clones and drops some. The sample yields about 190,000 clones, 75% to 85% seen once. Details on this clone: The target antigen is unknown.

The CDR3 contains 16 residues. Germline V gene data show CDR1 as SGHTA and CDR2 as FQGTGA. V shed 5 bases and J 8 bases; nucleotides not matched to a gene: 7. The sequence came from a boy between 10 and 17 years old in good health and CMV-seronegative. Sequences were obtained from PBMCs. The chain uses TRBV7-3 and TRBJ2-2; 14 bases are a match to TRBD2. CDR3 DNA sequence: TGTGCCAGCAGCAAACGGACTAGCGGGGGGTCTGGGGAGCTGTTTTTT. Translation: CASSKRTSGGSGELFF.